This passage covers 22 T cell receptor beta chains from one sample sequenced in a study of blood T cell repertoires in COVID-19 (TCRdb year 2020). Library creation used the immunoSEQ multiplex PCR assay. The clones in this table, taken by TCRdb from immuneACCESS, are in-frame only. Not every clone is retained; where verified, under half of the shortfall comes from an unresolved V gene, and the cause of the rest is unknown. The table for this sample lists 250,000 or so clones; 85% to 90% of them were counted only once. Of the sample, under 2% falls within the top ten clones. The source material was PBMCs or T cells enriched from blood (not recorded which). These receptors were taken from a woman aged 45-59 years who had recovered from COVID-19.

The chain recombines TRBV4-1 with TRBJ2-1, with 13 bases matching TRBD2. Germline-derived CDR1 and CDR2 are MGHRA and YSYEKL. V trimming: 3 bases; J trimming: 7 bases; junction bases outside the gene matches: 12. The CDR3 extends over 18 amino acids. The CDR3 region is CASSHRTSGRAFGNEQFF. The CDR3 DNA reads TGCGCCAGCAGCCACAGAACTAGCGGGAGGGCCTTTGGGAATGAGCAGTTCTTC.

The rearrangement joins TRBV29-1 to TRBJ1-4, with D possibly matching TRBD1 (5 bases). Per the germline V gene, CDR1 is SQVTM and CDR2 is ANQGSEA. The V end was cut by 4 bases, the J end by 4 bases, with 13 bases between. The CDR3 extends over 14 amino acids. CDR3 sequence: CSVGQGLGNEKLFF. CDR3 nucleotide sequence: TGCAGCGTTGGCCAGGGTCTGGGTAATGAAAAACTGTTTTTT.

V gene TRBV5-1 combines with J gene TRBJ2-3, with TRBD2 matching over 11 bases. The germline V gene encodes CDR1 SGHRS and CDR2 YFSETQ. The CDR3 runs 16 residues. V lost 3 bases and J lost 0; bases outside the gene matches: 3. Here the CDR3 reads CASSSGLAVSTDTQYF. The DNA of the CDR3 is TGCGCCAGCAGCTCGGGACTAGCGGTTAGCACAGATACGCAGTATTTT.

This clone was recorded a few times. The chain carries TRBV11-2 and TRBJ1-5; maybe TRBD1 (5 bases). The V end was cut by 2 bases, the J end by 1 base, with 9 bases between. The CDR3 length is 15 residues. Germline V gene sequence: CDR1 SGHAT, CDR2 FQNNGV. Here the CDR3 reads CASSLRGESNQPQHF. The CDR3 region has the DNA TGTGCCAGCAGCTTACGGGGGGAAAGCAATCAGCCCCAGCATTTT.

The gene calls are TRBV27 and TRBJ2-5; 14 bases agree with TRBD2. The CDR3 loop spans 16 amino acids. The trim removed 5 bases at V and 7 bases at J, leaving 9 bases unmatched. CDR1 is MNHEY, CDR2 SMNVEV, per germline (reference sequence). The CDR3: CASSHGTSGRGVTQYF. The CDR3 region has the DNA TGTGCCAGCAGTCACGGGACTAGCGGGAGAGGGGTGACCCAGTACTTC.

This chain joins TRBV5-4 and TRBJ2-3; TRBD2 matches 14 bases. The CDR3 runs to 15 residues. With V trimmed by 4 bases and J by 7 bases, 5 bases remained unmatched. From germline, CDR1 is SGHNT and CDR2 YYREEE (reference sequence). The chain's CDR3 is CASSPGLAGGHTQYF. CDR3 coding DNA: TGTGCCAGCAGCCCCGGACTAGCGGGAGGACATACGCAGTATTTT.

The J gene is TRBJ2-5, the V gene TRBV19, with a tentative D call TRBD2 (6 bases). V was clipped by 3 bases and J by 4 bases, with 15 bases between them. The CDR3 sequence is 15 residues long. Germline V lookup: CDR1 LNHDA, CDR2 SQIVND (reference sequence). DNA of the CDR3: TGTGCCAGTAGTATGGGAGGCCAGGTCGGAGAGACCCAGTACTTC. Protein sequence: CASSMGGQVGETQYF.

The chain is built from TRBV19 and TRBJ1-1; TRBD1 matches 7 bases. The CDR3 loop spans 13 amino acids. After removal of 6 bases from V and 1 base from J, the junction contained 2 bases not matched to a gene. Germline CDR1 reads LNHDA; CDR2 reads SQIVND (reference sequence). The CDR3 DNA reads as TGTGCCAGTAGGACAGGGTCGAACACTGAAGCTTTCTTT. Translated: CASRTGSNTEAFF.

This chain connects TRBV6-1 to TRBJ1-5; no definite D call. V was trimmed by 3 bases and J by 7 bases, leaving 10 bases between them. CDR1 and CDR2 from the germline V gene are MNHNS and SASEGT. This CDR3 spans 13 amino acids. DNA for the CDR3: TGTGCCAGCAGTGAGTCAGGCGGGCAGCCCCAGCATTTT. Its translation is CASSESGGQPQHF.

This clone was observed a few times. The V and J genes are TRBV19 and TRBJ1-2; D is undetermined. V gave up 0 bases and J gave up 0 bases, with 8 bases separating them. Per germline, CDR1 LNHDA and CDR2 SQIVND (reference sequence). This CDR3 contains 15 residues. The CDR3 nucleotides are TGTGCCAGTAGTATAGAGATCAGTGCTAACTATGGCTACACCTTC. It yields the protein CASSIEISANYGYTF. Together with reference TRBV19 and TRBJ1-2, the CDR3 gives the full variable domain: DGGITQSPKYLFRKEGQNVTLSCEQNLNHDAMYWYRQDPGQGLRLIYYSQIVNDFQKGDIAEGYSVSREKKESFPLTVTSAQKNPTAFYLCASSIEISANYGYTFGSGTRLTVV.

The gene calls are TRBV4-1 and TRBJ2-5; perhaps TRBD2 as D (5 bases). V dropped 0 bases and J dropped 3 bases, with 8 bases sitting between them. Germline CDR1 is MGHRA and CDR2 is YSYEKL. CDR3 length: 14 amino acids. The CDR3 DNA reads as TGCGCCAGCAGCCAAGATCCCGGGAAAGAGACCCAGTACTTC. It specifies CASSQDPGKETQYF.

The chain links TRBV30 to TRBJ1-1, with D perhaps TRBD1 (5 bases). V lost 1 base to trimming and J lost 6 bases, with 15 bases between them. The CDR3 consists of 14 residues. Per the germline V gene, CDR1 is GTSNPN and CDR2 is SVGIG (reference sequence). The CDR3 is CAWSARRGKAEAFF. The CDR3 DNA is TGTGCCTGGAGTGCCAGGCGGGGCAAGGCTGAAGCTTTCTTT.

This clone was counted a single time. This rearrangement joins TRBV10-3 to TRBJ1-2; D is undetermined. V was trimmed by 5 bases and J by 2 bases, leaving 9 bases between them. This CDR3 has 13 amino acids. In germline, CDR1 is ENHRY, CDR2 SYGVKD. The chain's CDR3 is CAISQDINYGYTF. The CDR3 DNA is TGTGCCATCAGTCAAGACATAAACTATGGCTACACCTTC.

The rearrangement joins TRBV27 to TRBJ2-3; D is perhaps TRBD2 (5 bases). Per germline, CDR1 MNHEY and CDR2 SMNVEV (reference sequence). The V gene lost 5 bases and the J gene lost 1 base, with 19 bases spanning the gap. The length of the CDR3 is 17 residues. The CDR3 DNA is TGTGCCAGCAGTCCTCTTAAGGGAGTTTTCGGCACAGATACGCAGTATTTT. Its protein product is CASSPLKGVFGTDTQYF.

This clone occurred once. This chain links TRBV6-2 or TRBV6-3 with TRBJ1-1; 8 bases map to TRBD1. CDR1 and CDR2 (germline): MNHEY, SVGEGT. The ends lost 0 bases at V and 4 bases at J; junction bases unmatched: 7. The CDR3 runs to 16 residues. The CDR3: CASSYSSIQGATEAFF. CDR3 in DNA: TGTGCCAGCAGTTACTCGAGTATCCAGGGGGCCACTGAAGCTTTCTTT.

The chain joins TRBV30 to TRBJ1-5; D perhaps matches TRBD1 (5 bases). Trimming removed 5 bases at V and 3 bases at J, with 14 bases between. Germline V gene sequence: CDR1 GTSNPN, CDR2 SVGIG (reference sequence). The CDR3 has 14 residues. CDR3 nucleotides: TGTGCCTGGGGGGACGGGGATTTCAATCAGCCCCAGCATTTT. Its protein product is CAWGDGDFNQPQHF.

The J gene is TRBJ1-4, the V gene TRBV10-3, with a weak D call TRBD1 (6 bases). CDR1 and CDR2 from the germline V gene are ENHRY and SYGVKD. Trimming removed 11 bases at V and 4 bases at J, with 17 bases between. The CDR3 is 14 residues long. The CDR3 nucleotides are TGTGCCGCGTCGGCAGGGGATCTTAATGAAAAACTGTTTTTT. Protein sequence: CAASAGDLNEKLFF.

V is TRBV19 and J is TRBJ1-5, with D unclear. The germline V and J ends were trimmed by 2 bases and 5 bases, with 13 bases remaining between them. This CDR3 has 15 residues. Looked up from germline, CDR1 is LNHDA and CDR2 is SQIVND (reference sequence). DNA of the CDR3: TGTGCCAGTAGTATATTAGGAGGTTCCTATCAGCCCCAGCATTTT. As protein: CASSILGGSYQPQHF.

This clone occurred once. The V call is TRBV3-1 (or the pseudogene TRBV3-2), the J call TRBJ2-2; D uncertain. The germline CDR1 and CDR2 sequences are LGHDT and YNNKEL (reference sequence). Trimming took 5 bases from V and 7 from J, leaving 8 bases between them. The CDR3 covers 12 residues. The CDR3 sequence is CASSAPGGELFF. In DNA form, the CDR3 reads TGTGCCAGCAGCGCGCCTGGCGGGGAGCTGTTTTTT.

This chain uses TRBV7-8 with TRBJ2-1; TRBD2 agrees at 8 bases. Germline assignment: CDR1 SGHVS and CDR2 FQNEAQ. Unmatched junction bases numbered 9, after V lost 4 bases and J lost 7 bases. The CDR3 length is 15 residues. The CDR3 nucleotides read TGTGCCAGCAGCTCCCCCAGCGGGAGTCTGAATGAGCAGTTCTTC. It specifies CASSSPSGSLNEQFF.

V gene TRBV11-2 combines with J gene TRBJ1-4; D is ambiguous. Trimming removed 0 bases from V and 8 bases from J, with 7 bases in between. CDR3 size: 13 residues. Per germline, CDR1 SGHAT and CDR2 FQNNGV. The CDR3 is CASSLDPTEKLFF. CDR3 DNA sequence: TGTGCCAGCAGCTTAGATCCAACAGAAAAACTGTTTTTT.

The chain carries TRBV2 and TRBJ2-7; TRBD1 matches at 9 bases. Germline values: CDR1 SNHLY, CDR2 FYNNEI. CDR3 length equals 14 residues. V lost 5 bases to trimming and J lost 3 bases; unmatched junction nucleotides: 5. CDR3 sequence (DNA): TGTGCCAGCAGTTCACAGACAGGGGGCTACGAGCAGTACTTC. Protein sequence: CASSSQTGGYEQYF.